This entry lists 25 T cell receptor beta chains sequenced from one sample in a study of CXCR3-negative and CXCR3-positive naive CD8 T cells. TRB cDNA libraries were made by UMI-labeled 5' RACE. TCRdb reprocessed the 5' RACE reads, keeping one entry per CDR3 protein, no DNA. Seen in this sample are approximately 83,000 distinct CDR3 sequences; the ten most common clones hold 1.7%. Sequencing was carried out using naive CXCR3- CD8+ T cells from blood. As to subset: CD45RO-CCR7+CD27+CD95- naive CD8+ T cells lacking CXCR3 (TNR3-). These receptors all stem from a human donor in good health. Some clones in this sample may be carry-over from other donors' samples.

The V and J genes are TRBV12-3 or TRBV12-4 and TRBJ1-1; as DNA is missing, the TRBD1 call by TCRdb cannot be tested. The CDR3 loop spans 14 amino acids. The CDR3 loop reads CASSLGTFDTEAFF.

The chain is built from TRBV29-1 and TRBJ2-7; TCRdb calls TRBD1, which cannot be checked without DNA. Germline-derived CDR1 and CDR2 are SQVTM and ANQGSEA. This CDR3 region has 13 residues. The CDR3 is CSAQDGLSYEQYF.

This sequence joins TRBV7-3 and TRBJ2-3; TCRdb's D gene call, TRBD2, goes unchecked for lack of DNA. This CDR3 comprises 14 residues. Germline loops: CDR1 SGHTA, CDR2 FQGTGA. The chain's CDR3 is CASSGRAGTDTQYF.

The chain is built from TRBV28 and TRBJ2-5; TCRdb calls TRBD1, which cannot be checked without DNA. The CDR3 consists of 15 residues. In germline, CDR1 is MDHEN, CDR2 SYDVKM. The CDR3 spells CASSSPLTGVETQYF.

The chain couples TRBV28 to TRBJ1-4; TCRdb outputs TRBD1, but without DNA this stays unchecked. The CDR3 has 14 residues. CDR1 MDHEN and CDR2 SYDVKM come from the germline V gene. The CDR3 region is CASSPSWVGEKLFF.

The rearrangement uses TRBV20-1 and TRBJ2-4; TCRdb outputs TRBD1, but without DNA this stays unchecked. The CDR3 is made up of 13 amino acids. The V gene's germline CDR1 is DFQATT and CDR2 SNEGSKA (reference sequence). CDR3 protein: CSARDWGQNIQYF.

The chain recombines TRBV19 with TRBJ2-7. The germline gives CDR1 LNHDA, CDR2 SQIVND (reference sequence). The CDR3 length is 12 residues. CDR3 amino acids: CASSMSGYEQYF.

The rearrangement links TRBV24-1 to TRBJ2-1. CDR3 length: 13 residues. Germline CDR1 and CDR2: KGHDR and SFDVKD. CDR3 amino acids: CATSDTNSHEQFF.

The rearrangement joins TRBV28 to TRBJ2-1; TCRdb gives TRBD1 as the D gene, but with no DNA this cannot be confirmed. Per germline, CDR1 MDHEN and CDR2 SYDVKM. The CDR3 sequence is 15 residues long. CDR3 protein: CASRVGMGQYNEQFF.

The chain employs TRBV29-1 and TRBJ2-1. This CDR3 has 13 residues. CDR1 is SQVTM, CDR2 ANQGSEA, per germline. The CDR3 here is CSVATGWLDEQFF.

The J gene is TRBJ2-7, the V gene TRBV7-8; no DNA is available, so the TRBD2 call from TCRdb remains unchecked. The CDR3 has 16 residues. Germline V gene lookup returns CDR1 SGHVS and CDR2 FQNEAQ. The CDR3: CASSARTIPTPYEQYF.

This sequence joins TRBV20-1 and TRBJ2-7; TCRdb returns TRBD2, unconfirmable since there is no DNA. In germline, CDR1 is DFQATT, CDR2 SNEGSKA (reference sequence). This CDR3 is 16 amino acids long. The chain's CDR3 is CSARDLGAGGHYEQYF.

The chain recombines TRBV15 with TRBJ2-3. Germline V CDR1 and CDR2: LNHNV, YYDKDF (reference sequence). The CDR3 covers 15 residues. CDR3 protein: CATSREGTYTDTQYF.

The chain has TRBV7-9 and TRBJ1-1; TCRdb selects TRBD1, and the lack of DNA leaves this call unchecked. CDR1 is SEHNR, CDR2 FQNEAQ, per germline (reference sequence). This CDR3 has 16 residues. The CDR3 is CASSLMDRGLGTEAFF. Variable domain in full (rest from reference TRBV7-9 and TRBJ1-1): DTGVSQNPRHKITKRGQNVTFRCDPISEHNRLYWYRQTLGQGPEFLTYFQNEAQLEKSRLLSDRFSAERPKGSFSTLEIQRTEQGDSAMYLCASSLMDRGLGTEAFFGQGTRLTVV.

The V and J genes are TRBV5-5 and TRBJ2-5; TCRdb's assignment of TRBD1 cannot be checked, as there is no DNA. The germline V gene has CDR1 SGHKS and CDR2 YYEKEE (reference sequence). The CDR3 has 16 residues. The CDR3 here is CASNPLGRGNQETQYF.

This chain uses TRBV12-3 or TRBV12-4 with TRBJ2-5; TCRdb's assignment of TRBD1 cannot be checked, as there is no DNA. CDR3 length: 13 amino acids. CDR3 sequence reads: CASSWGGKETQYF.

The V gene is TRBV29-1, the J gene TRBJ2-1; the TRBD2 assignment by TCRdb is unverifiable without DNA. CDR3 length: 15 amino acids. Germline V gene data show CDR1 as SQVTM and CDR2 as ANQGSEA. CDR3 protein: CSAQGAESSYNEQFF.

The chain recombines TRBV11-2 with TRBJ2-3; TCRdb outputs TRBD1, but without DNA this stays unchecked. The CDR3 sequence is 15 residues long. Germline V gene sequence: CDR1 SGHAT, CDR2 FQNNGV. CDR3 sequence reads: CASSLSPGVRDTQYF.

The chain has TRBV12-3 or TRBV12-4 and TRBJ2-1. The CDR3 runs to 14 residues. CDR3 protein: CASSLHLSYNEQFF.

The V call is TRBV29-1, the J call TRBJ2-7; lacking DNA, the TRBD2 call made by TCRdb goes unchecked. The CDR3 covers 12 residues. Germline CDR1 and CDR2: SQVTM and ANQGSEA. The CDR3 spells CSVGLAGDEQYF.

The gene calls are TRBV6-1 and TRBJ2-2; the TCRdb D gene call, TRBD1, has no DNA to confirm it. Germline V gene sequence: CDR1 MNHNS, CDR2 SASEGT. The CDR3 is 15 residues long. CDR3 sequence: CASSPFPSNTGELFF.

The gene calls are TRBV29-1 and TRBJ2-3; without DNA, the TCRdb call of TRBD1 cannot be checked. The germline CDR1 and CDR2 sequences are SQVTM and ANQGSEA. This CDR3 has 11 amino acids. CDR3 loop: CSVPAGDTQYF.

This chain links TRBV28 with TRBJ2-1; there is no DNA to check the TCRdb D call of TRBD1. The CDR3 extends over 15 amino acids. Germline V lookup: CDR1 MDHEN, CDR2 SYDVKM. CDR3 residues: CASSPRGGRVNEQFF.

V is TRBV6-2 or TRBV6-3 and J is TRBJ2-3; TCRdb's D call, TRBD2, is unchecked because there is no DNA. This CDR3 is 13 amino acids long. Looked up from germline, CDR1 is MNHEY and CDR2 is SVGEGT. CDR3 sequence: CASTNGGQDTQYF.

The chain has TRBV20-1 and TRBJ2-7; TCRdb's D call, TRBD2, is unchecked because there is no DNA. Looked up from germline, CDR1 is DFQATT and CDR2 is SNEGSKA (reference sequence). CDR3 size: 13 residues. The CDR3 sequence: CSARTSVRSEQYF.